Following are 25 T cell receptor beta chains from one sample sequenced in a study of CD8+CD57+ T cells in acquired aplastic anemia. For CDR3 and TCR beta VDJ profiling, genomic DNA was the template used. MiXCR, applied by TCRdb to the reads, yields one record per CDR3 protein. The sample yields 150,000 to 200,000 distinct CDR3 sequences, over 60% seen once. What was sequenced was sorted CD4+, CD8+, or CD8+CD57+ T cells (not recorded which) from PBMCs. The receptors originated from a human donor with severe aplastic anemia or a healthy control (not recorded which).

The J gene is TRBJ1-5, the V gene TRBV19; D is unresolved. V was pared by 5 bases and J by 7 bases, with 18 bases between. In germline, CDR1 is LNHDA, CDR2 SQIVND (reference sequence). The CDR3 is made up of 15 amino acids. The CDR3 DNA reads TGTGCCAGTAGTCCCCGGGCCCACAGCTTCCAGCCCCAGCATTTT. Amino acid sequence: CASSPRAHSFQPQHF.

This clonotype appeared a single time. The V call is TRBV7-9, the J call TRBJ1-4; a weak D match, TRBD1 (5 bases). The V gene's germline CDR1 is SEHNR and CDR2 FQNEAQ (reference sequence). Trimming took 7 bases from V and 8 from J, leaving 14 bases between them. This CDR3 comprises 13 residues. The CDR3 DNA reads TGTGCCAGCAACAGTCGGGGGAACGAAAAACTGTTTTTT. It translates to CASNSRGNEKLFF. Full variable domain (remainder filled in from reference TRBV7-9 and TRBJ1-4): DTGVSQNPRHKITKRGQNVTFRCDPISEHNRLYWYRQTLGQGPEFLTYFQNEAQLEKSRLLSDRFSAERPKGSFSTLEIQRTEQGDSAMYLCASNSRGNEKLFFGSGTQLSVL.

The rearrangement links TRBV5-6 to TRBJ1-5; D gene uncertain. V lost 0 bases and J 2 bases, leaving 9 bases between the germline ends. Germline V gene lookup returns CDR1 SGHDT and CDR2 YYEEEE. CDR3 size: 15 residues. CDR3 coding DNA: TGTGCCAGCAGCTTGGCGGGTAGGGGCAATCAGCCCCAGCATTTT. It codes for CASSLAGRGNQPQHF.

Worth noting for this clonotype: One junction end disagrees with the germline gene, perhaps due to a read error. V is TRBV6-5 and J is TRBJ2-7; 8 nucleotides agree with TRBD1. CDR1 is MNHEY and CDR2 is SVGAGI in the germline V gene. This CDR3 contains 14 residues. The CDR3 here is CASSQTGEQSEQYF. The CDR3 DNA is TGCGCCAGCAGTCAGACAGGGGAGCAAAGCGAGCAGTACTTC.

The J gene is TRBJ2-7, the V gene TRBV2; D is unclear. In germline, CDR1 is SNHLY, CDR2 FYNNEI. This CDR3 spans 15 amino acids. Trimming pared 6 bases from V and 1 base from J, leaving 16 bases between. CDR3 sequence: CASRTGPFSSYEQYF. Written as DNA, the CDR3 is TGTGCCAGCAGGACCGGGCCATTCTCTTCCTACGAGCAGTACTTC.

CDR3 coding DNA: TGTGCCAGCAGCTTGTCTGGGACATCGGACAATGAGCAGTTCTTC. It is translated as CASSLSGTSDNEQFF. V and J are TRBV5-5 and TRBJ2-1; perhaps TRBD1 as D (6 bases). This CDR3 contains 15 residues. Germline CDR1 SGHKS, CDR2 YYEKEE (reference sequence). V lost 1 base and J 5 bases, leaving 13 bases between the germline ends.

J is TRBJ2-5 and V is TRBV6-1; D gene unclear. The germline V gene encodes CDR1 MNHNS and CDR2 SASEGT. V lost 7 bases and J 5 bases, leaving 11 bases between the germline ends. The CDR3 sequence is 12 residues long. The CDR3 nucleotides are TGTGCCAGCAAGGGTTCCTTGGAGACCCAGTACTTC. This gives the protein CASKGSLETQYF.

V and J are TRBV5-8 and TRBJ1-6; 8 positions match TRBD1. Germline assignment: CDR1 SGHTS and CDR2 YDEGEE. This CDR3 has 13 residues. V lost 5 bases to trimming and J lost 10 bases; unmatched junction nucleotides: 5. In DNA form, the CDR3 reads TGTGCCAGCAGAGACAGGGGTGAATCACCCCTCCACTTT. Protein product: CASRDRGESPLHF.

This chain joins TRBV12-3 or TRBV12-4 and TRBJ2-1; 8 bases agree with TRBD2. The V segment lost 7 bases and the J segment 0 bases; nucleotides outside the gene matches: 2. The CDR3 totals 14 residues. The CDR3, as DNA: TGTGCCAGCACGACTAGCGTCTCCTACAATGAGCAGTTCTTC. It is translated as CASTTSVSYNEQFF.

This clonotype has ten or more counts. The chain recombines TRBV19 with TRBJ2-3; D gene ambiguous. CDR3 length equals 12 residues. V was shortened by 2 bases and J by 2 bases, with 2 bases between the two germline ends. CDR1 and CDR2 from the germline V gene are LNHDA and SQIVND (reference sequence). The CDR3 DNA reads TGTGCCAGTAGTATAAACACAGATACGCAGTATTTT. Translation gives CASSINTDTQYF. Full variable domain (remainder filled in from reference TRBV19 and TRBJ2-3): DGGITQSPKYLFRKEGQNVTLSCEQNLNHDAMYWYRQDPGQGLRLIYYSQIVNDFQKGDIAEGYSVSREKKESFPLTVTSAQKNPTAFYLCASSINTDTQYFGPGTRLTVL.

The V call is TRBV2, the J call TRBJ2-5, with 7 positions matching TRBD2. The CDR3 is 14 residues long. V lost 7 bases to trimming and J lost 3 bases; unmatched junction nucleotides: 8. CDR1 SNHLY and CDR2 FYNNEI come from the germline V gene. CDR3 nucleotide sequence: TGTGCCAGCACCCTCCCGGGGAGGGAAGAGACCCAGTACTTC. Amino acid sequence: CASTLPGREETQYF.

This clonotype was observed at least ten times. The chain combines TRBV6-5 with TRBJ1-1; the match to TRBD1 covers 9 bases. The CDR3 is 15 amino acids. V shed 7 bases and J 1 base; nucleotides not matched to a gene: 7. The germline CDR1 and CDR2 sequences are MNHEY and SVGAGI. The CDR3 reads CASNGDREGNTEAFF. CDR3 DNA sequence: TGTGCCAGCAACGGGGACAGGGAGGGGAACACTGAAGCTTTCTTT.

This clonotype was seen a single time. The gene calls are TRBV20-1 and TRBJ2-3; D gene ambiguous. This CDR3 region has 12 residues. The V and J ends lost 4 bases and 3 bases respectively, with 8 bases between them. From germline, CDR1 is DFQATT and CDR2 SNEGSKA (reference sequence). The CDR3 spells CSAKAPTDTQYF. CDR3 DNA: TGCAGTGCTAAGGCTCCGACAGATACGCAGTATTTT.

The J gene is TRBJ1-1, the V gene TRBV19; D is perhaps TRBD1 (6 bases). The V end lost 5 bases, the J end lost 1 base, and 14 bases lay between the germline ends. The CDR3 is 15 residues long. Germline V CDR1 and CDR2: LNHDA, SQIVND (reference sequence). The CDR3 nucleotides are TGTGCCAGTAGTGCACGGGGGGCTGGGAACACTGAAGCTTTCTTT. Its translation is CASSARGAGNTEAFF.

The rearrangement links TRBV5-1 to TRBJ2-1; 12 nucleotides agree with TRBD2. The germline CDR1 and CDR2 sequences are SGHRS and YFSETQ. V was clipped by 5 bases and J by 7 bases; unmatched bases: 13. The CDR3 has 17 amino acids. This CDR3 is CASSRQMTSGSGNEQFF. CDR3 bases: TGCGCCAGCAGTCGGCAAATGACTAGCGGGAGCGGGAATGAGCAGTTCTTC.

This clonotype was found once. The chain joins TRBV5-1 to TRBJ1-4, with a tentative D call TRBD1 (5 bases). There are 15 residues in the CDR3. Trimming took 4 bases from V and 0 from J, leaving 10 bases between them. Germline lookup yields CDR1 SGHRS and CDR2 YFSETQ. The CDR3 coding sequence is TGCGCCAGCAGCGCCGACAGTTCAACTAATGAAAAACTGTTTTTT. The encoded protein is CASSADSSTNEKLFF.

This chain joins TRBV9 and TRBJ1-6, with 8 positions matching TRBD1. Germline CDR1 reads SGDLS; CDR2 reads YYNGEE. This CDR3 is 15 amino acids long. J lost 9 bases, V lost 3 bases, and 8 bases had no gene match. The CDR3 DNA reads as TGTGCCAGCAGCGCCTACGGGACAGGTGGTTCACCCCTCCACTTT. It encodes CASSAYGTGGSPLHF.

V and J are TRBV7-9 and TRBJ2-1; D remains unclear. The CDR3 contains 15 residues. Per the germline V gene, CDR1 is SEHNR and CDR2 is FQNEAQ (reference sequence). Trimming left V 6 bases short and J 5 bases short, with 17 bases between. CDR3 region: CASSLDWTLNNEQFF. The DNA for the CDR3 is TGTGCCAGCAGTCTCGACTGGACCTTGAACAATGAGCAGTTCTTC.

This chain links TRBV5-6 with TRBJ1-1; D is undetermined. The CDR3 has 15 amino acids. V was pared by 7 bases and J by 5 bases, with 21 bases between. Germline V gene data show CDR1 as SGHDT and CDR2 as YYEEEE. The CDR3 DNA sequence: TGTGCCAGCGGCATGAAGTACAGCGGAAGGACTGAAGCTTTCTTT. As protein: CASGMKYSGRTEAFF.

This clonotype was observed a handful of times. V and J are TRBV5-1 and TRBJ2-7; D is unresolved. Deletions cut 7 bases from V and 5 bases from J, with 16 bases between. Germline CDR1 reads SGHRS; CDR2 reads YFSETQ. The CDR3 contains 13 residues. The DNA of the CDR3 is TGCGCCAGCGGGTTTAGCTCTAAGGACGAGCAGTACTTC. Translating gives CASGFSSKDEQYF.

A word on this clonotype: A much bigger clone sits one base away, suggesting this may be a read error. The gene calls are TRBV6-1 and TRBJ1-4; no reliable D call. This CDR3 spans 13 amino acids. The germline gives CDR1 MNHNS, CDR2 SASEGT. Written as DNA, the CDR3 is TGTGCCAGCGCGTATAGGGATACTGAAAGACTGTTTTTT. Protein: CASAYRDTERLFF.

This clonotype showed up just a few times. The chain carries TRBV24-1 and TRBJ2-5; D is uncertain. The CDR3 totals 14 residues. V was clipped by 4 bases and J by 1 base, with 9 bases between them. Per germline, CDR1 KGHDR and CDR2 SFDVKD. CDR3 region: CATSEAATQETQYF. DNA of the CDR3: TGTGCCACCAGTGAGGCAGCCACCCAAGAGACCCAGTACTTC.

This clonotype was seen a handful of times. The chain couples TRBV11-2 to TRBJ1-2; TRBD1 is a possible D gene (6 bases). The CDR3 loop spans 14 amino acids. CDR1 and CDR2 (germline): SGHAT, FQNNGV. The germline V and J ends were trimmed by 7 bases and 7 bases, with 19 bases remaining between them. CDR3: CASIRGGGQGGYTF. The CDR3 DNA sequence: TGTGCCAGCATCCGAGGCGGGGGGCAGGGTGGCTACACCTTC.

The CDR3 DNA is TGTGCCAGTAGTCCACTGACGGCGAACACTGAAGCTTTCTTT. It codes for CASSPLTANTEAFF. The chain joins TRBV19 to TRBJ1-1; D not certain. Germline V gene data show CDR1 as LNHDA and CDR2 as SQIVND (reference sequence). Trimming pared 5 bases from V and 1 base from J, leaving 11 bases between. The CDR3 length is 14 residues. Complete variable domain (other parts from reference TRBV19 and TRBJ1-1): DGGITQSPKYLFRKEGQNVTLSCEQNLNHDAMYWYRQDPGQGLRLIYYSQIVNDFQKGDIAEGYSVSREKKESFPLTVTSAQKNPTAFYLCASSPLTANTEAFFGQGTRLTVV.

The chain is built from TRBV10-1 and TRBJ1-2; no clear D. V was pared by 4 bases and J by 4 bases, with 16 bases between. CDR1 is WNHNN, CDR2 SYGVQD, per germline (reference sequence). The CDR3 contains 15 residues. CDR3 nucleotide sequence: TGCGCCAGCAGTGCTACAGAGTTATCCTGCTATGGCTACACCTTC. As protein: CASSATELSCYGYTF.